This TCR beta chain was captured in a study of cytomegalovirus exposure and HLA in healthy donors. Study as a whole: HLA-typed donors were the source of approximately 88 million unique TCRs held in an early data release. Study-wide points: High specificity and sensitivity for cytomegalovirus status were reported for the classifier.

Concerning this clone itself: As yet, its antigen is unknown.

PCR primers comprised 60 Vbeta and 13 Jbeta primers. Sequencing was performed with immunoSEQ multiplex PCR; in TCRdb, only in-frame clones are kept and a portion is missing. This sample carries more than 45,000 clones, with 2% to 2.5% going to the ten biggest clones. Sequenced material: PBMCs. This sequence was found in a woman aged 40 to 50 in good health and CMV-seronegative.

As DNA, the CDR3 is TGCAGCGTTGGAGGATATGGCTACACCTTC. Translating it yields CSVGGYGYTF. The chain combines TRBV29-1 with TRBJ1-2, with no clear D. The CDR3 covers 10 residues. V gave up 4 bases and J gave up 5 bases, with 5 bases separating them. The V gene's germline CDR1 is SQVTM and CDR2 ANQGSEA.